This TCR beta chain comes out of a study of post-analysis software for immune sequencing data. Findings of the study overall: Batch-matched samples strongly co-clustered by F measure. Patients carried roughly 5 TRBV segments more frequently than controls did, and TRBV5-6, TRBV5-1 and TRBV20-1 were among them. Controls showed significantly higher normalized Chao1 diversity than did multiple sclerosis patients.

This clonotype has just a few counts. What it recognizes is unknown. TCR beta cDNA libraries had unique molecular identifiers. One entry per CDR3 protein results from TCRdb running MiXCR on the PCR reads. Of about 800,000 distinct CDR3 sequences detected, 25% to 30% appear once; the ten largest clones hold roughly 0.53%. Germline V CDR1 and CDR2: KGHDR, SFDVKD. V lost 3 bases and J 8 bases, leaving 12 bases between the germline ends. CDR3 size: 13 residues. This chain links TRBV24-1 with TRBJ1-2; no clear D gene. The receptor was isolated from a girl between 10 and 17 years old with multiple sclerosis. What was sequenced was blood. This CDR3 reads CATSDGGGKGYTF. CDR3 bases: TGTGCCACCAGTGATGGTGGAGGGAAAGGCTACACCTTC.